This T cell receptor beta chain was captured in a study of T cell repertoires in cytomegalovirus infection. As for the study in general: Both a matching HLA type and CMV infection were indicated by public TCR beta signatures.

General observations from the study: The ex vivo response was dominated by HLA-C-restricted CMV-specific TCR beta clonotypes.

Of note for this clonotype: Its antigen is as yet unknown. At one of its ends the junction is not consistent with the germline gene, which may arise from a read error.

TCRdb reprocessed the reads via MiXCR and lists one record per CDR3 protein. Counted here are about 770,000 distinct CDR3 sequences, about 27% occurring once; the ten biggest clones make up approximately 14%. This TCR derives from a human donor in good health (CMV status not recorded). Some clones in this sample may be carry-over from other donors' samples. Specimen: cultured CD8+ T cells from PBMCs, collected from culture after CMV antigen stimulation.

For the CDR3, the DNA is TGTGCCAGCAGATTAGACGGGACTGGCAAGAATGAGCAGTTCTTC. This encodes CASRLDGTGKNEQFF. The chain has TRBV12-3 or TRBV12-4 and TRBJ2-1, with D possibly matching TRBD2 (6 bases). The CDR3 totals 15 residues.